The 4 T cell receptor beta chains listed next were all sequenced from one sample in a study of T-cell memory formation after mild COVID-19. TCRdb processed the 5' RACE reads anew with MiXCR; each CDR3 protein has one entry. The table shows some 210,000 distinct CDR3 sequences, with about 27% occurring only once. The specimen sequenced was PBMCs or a T cell subset sorted from them (not recorded which). These receptor sequences come from an adult woman who had mild COVID-19 (a few samples of this study predate the infection). Cell type and time point are not known.

V is TRBV29-1 and J is TRBJ2-7; 10 bases are shared with TRBD1. Germline V gives CDR1 SQVTM, CDR2 ANQGSEA. V lost 5 bases, J lost 4 bases, and 8 bases stayed unmatched. The CDR3 contains 14 residues. Here the CDR3 DNA reads TGCAGCGTTAACCCGGGACAGGGGTTATACGAGCAGTACTTC. Translated, it gives CSVNPGQGLYEQYF.

The CDR3 DNA follows: TGCAGCGTTGAAGACCCCAAGTGGGATGAGCAGTTCTTC. Protein: CSVEDPKWDEQFF. The J gene is TRBJ2-1, the V gene TRBV29-1; D uncertain. This CDR3 comprises 13 residues. V shed 0 bases and J shed 8 bases, with 11 bases lying between them. Germline V lookup: CDR1 SQVTM, CDR2 ANQGSEA.

CDR3 sequence reads: CASQRTGGSGELFF. The CDR3, as DNA: TGTGCCAGCCAGAGGACAGGGGGGTCCGGGGAGCTGTTTTTT. The chain couples TRBV6-6 to TRBJ2-2; 10 bases line up with TRBD1. The V and J ends lost 8 bases and 6 bases, in that order; junction bases with no gene match: 6. The CDR3 spans 14 residues. Per germline, CDR1 MNHNY and CDR2 SVGAGI (reference sequence).

The gene calls are TRBV3-1 and TRBJ2-1; 8 bases line up with TRBD2. CDR3 length equals 15 residues. Germline CDR1 reads LGHDT; CDR2 reads YNNKEL (reference sequence). J gave up 9 bases and V 1 base, and 8 bases lay outside the gene matches. CDR3 sequence reads: CASSQGGGGWSEQFF. The CDR3 DNA follows: TGTGCCAGCAGCCAAGGCGGCGGGGGGTGGAGTGAGCAGTTCTTC.